A single sample is the source of the 18 T cell receptor beta chains below, sequenced in a study of cytomegalovirus exposure and HLA in healthy donors. Sequenced by immunoSEQ multiplex PCR; TCRdb stores in-frame clones only, minus some. The data contain roughly 98,000 clones, roughly 87% of them singletons. The material sequenced was PBMCs. The receptor set was obtained from a man between 18 and 35 years old in good health and CMV-seropositive.

The chain recombines TRBV6-6 with TRBJ2-2; weak D call: TRBD1 (6 bases). This CDR3 has 15 residues. V was pared by 0 bases and J by 3 bases, with 8 bases between. CDR1 and CDR2 (germline): MNHNY, SVGAGI (reference sequence). Here the CDR3 DNA reads TGTGCCAGCAGTTACTCGAAGGGGGACACCGGGGAGCTGTTTTTT. Its translation is CASSYSKGDTGELFF.

The V gene is TRBV27, the J gene TRBJ1-1; TRBD1 agrees at 10 bases. J gave up 8 bases and V 5 bases, and 11 bases lay outside the gene matches. CDR3 length: 15 amino acids. Germline V gene lookup returns CDR1 MNHEY and CDR2 SMNVEV (reference sequence). The CDR3 nucleotides are TGTGCCAGCAGTCCGTCGGGACAGGGGAGTGGGGAAGCTTTCTTT. Its translation: CASSPSGQGSGEAFF.

V gene TRBV6-1 combines with J gene TRBJ2-3; 8 bases match TRBD2. The V gene's germline CDR1 is MNHNS and CDR2 SASEGT. V shed 6 bases, J shed 1 base, and the junction held 6 bases outside the gene matches. CDR3 size: 15 residues. This CDR3 reads CASRPLAAGTDTQYF. In nucleotides, the CDR3 is TGTGCCAGCAGACCACTAGCGGCAGGCACAGATACGCAGTATTTT.

The rearrangement links TRBV29-1 to TRBJ1-1, with 10 bases that match TRBD1. In germline, CDR1 is SQVTM, CDR2 ANQGSEA. J lost 4 bases, V lost 3 bases, and 5 bases had no gene match. The CDR3 contains 14 residues. The CDR3 bases are TGCAGCGTTGAGAGCCGGGACAGGGGCACTGAAGCTTTCTTT. Translating it yields CSVESRDRGTEAFF.

The rearrangement links TRBV7-9 to TRBJ2-7, with D maybe TRBD2 (5 bases). In germline, CDR1 is SEHNR, CDR2 FQNEAQ (reference sequence). The germline V and J ends were trimmed by 0 bases and 5 bases, with 8 bases remaining between them. This CDR3 has 13 amino acids. CDR3 in amino acids: CASSLAPGDEQYF. The DNA for the CDR3 is TGTGCCAGCAGCTTAGCCCCCGGGGACGAGCAGTACTTC. Full variable domain (rest looked up from reference TRBV7-9 and TRBJ2-7): DTGVSQNPRHKITKRGQNVTFRCDPISEHNRLYWYRQTLGQGPEFLTYFQNEAQLEKSRLLSDRFSAERPKGSFSTLEIQRTEQGDSAMYLCASSLAPGDEQYFGPGTRLTVT.

This chain links TRBV9 with TRBJ2-1; 7 bases map to TRBD2. CDR1 and CDR2 (germline): SGDLS, YYNGEE. The CDR3 sequence is 15 residues long. V lost 2 bases to trimming and J lost 3 bases; unmatched junction nucleotides: 5. As DNA, the CDR3 is TGTGCCAGCAGCGTTTCCGGGGGGATCTACAATGAGCAGTTCTTC. It encodes CASSVSGGIYNEQFF.

The chain links TRBV7-9 to TRBJ2-5; weak D call: TRBD2 (6 bases). This CDR3 is 12 amino acids long. Germline CDR1 is SEHNR and CDR2 is FQNEAQ (reference sequence). V lost 10 bases to trimming and J lost 2 bases, with 11 bases between them. The CDR3 region is CATGEVQETQYF. CDR3 sequence (DNA): TGTGCCACGGGGGAAGTTCAAGAGACCCAGTACTTC.

The CDR3 DNA reads TGTGCCAGCAGCTTAGAACGGGTCGCGGCAACTAATGAAAAACTGTTTTTT. Protein sequence: CASSLERVAATNEKLFF. This rearrangement joins TRBV11-2 to TRBJ1-4; no clear D gene. This CDR3 is 17 amino acids long. The germline V gene encodes CDR1 SGHAT and CDR2 FQNNGV. V was shortened by 0 bases and J by 0 bases, with 11 bases between the two germline ends.

The table lists this clone with a few counts. V is TRBV7-2 and J is TRBJ2-3; 7 nucleotides match TRBD2. V lost 1 base to trimming and J lost 0 bases; unmatched junction nucleotides: 1. CDR1 and CDR2 from the germline V gene are SGHTA and FQGNSA. There are 15 residues in the CDR3. The CDR3 bases are TGTGCCAGCAGCTTAGGCGGGAGAAGCACAGATACGCAGTATTTT. This encodes CASSLGGRSTDTQYF. The complete variable domain, with remaining parts taken from reference TRBV7-2 and TRBJ2-3, reads GAGVSQSPSNKVTEKGKDVELRCDPISGHTALYWYRQSLGQGLEFLIYFQGNSAPDKSGLPSDRFSAERTGGSVSTLTIQRTQQEDSAVYLCASSLGGRSTDTQYFGPGTRLTVL.

V and J are TRBV18 and TRBJ2-5, with TRBD1 as a possible D gene (6 bases). With 3 bases removed from V and 2 bases from J, the gap between germline ends came to 19 bases. The V gene's germline CDR1 is KGHSH and CDR2 LQKENI. The CDR3 consists of 17 residues. The CDR3 loop reads CASSPAGRTGQQETQYF. Here the CDR3 DNA reads TGTGCCAGCTCACCGGCCGGCCGGACGGGACAACAAGAGACCCAGTACTTC.

This chain links TRBV9 with TRBJ1-2, with D possibly matching TRBD1 (6 bases). The CDR3 sequence is 15 residues long. Trimming stripped 0 bases from V and 4 bases from J, with 13 bases between. The V gene's germline CDR1 is SGDLS and CDR2 YYNGEE. Written as DNA, the CDR3 is TGTGCCAGCAGCGTAGAGACAGGAGACTCCTATGGCTACACCTTC. Amino acids: CASSVETGDSYGYTF.

The chain combines TRBV11-2 with TRBJ2-1; D is unclear. The CDR3 length is 18 residues. V was cut by 4 bases and J by 2 bases, with 21 bases left in between. Looked up from germline, CDR1 is SGHAT and CDR2 is FQNNGV. The DNA of the CDR3 is TGTGCCAGCAGCTCCCCCCTAGGCCGCGGTTTGCCCTACAATGAGCAGTTCTTC. This codes for CASSSPLGRGLPYNEQFF. Using reference TRBV11-2 and TRBJ2-1 for the parts outside the CDR3, the full variable domain is EAGVAQSPRYKIIEKRQSVAFWCNPISGHATLYWYQQILGQGPKLLIQFQNNGVVDDSQLPKDRFSAERLKGVDSTLKIQPAKLEDSAVYLCASSSPLGRGLPYNEQFFGPGTRLTVL.

The genes are TRBV6-1 and TRBJ2-3, with D possibly TRBD2 on 6 matching bases. The CDR3 has 15 amino acids. Trimming removed 3 bases at V and 2 bases at J, with 12 bases between. The V gene's germline CDR1 is MNHNS and CDR2 SASEGT. The CDR3 region is CASSEGGYYTDTQYF. The CDR3 DNA follows: TGTGCCAGCAGTGAGGGGGGATACTACACAGATACGCAGTATTTT.

The gene calls are TRBV11-2 and TRBJ2-5; 16 bases are shared with TRBD2. The length of the CDR3 is 18 residues. Germline-derived CDR1 and CDR2 are SGHAT and FQNNGV. Losses at the gene ends were 3 bases for V and 2 bases for J; bases not matched to a gene: 6. CDR3 nucleotide sequence: TGTGCCAGCAGCTTCGGGACTAGCGGGAGGGCCCGGCAAGAGACCCAGTACTTC. It translates to CASSFGTSGRARQETQYF.

The chain combines TRBV5-1 with TRBJ2-3; 8 positions match TRBD2. The CDR3 spans 13 residues. J gave up 5 bases and V 7 bases, and 6 bases lay outside the gene matches. CDR1 SGHRS and CDR2 YFSETQ come from the germline V gene. This CDR3 reads CASSGGGVDTQYF. CDR3 in DNA: TGCGCCAGCTCCGGGGGGGGAGTAGATACGCAGTATTTT.

The chain uses TRBV6-5 and TRBJ1-3, with D maybe TRBD1 (5 bases). Trimming shortened V by 0 bases and J by 2 bases, and 5 bases separated the two germline ends. This CDR3 has 14 residues. Germline V lookup: CDR1 MNHEY, CDR2 SVGAGI. The CDR3 reads CASSYSGAGNTIYF. CDR3 DNA: TGTGCCAGCAGTTACTCAGGGGCTGGAAACACCATATATTTT.

V gene TRBV4-1 combines with J gene TRBJ2-7; D is ambiguous. Germline CDR1 reads MGHRA; CDR2 reads YSYEKL. V dropped 5 bases and J dropped 1 base, with 9 bases sitting between them. The CDR3 length is 13 residues. Here the CDR3 reads CASSSSGSYEQYF. CDR3 bases: TGCGCCAGCAGCTCGTCCGGGTCCTACGAGCAGTACTTC.

The chain combines TRBV7-9 with TRBJ2-3; TRBD2 matches 10 bases. V shed 1 base and J 5 bases; nucleotides not matched to a gene: 6. The CDR3 contains 16 residues. Germline CDR1 and CDR2: SEHNR and FQNEAQ (reference sequence). The CDR3 here is CASSLGLAGVGDTQYF. The CDR3, as DNA: TGTGCCAGCAGCTTAGGTCTAGCGGGAGTGGGAGATACGCAGTATTTT.